The sample holds a few counts of the clone carrying this T cell receptor (beta chain). Its antigen is unidentified. The sample is drawn from a study of shared clonotypes between healthy human individuals. General study findings and limits: The study found lower generation probabilities in non-shared clonotypes than in those shared by all four donors. Specimens sampled were limited to blood, with tissue repertoires likely differing.

Assay used: immunoSEQ multiplex PCR; TCRdb lists only in-frame clones, some missing. The sample lists about 120,000 clones, about 63% occurring once. V was clipped by 7 bases and J by 0 bases, with 14 bases between them. The V gene's germline CDR1 is SGHRS and CDR2 YFSETQ. The CDR3 is 15 amino acids. V is TRBV5-1 and J is TRBJ2-1; no firm D call. The sequenced material came from memory CD8+ T cells sorted from blood. The subset denotes: CD45RO+ cells pooled with CCR7-negative TemRA cells. The sequence was collected from a woman aged 25 to 45 in good health. The CDR3 spells CASPLWPTSYNEQFF. In DNA, the CDR3 is TGCGCCAGCCCTTTATGGCCGACCTCCTACAATGAGCAGTTCTTC.